Listed below are T cell receptor beta chains from one sample, sequenced in a study of cytomegalovirus exposure and HLA in healthy donors. Profiling relied on immunoSEQ multiplex PCR, and the TCRdb table lists in-frame clones only, not all of them. The top ten clones hold under 2.5% of a sample with under 200,000 clones, around 73% of them seen once. The sequencing sample was made of PBMCs. Every receptor here comes from a man between 60 and 75 years old in good health and CMV-seronegative. The CDR3 runs from the conserved cysteine through the conserved F or W. A D gene is named only where the DNA matches it firmly. Only part of the rows carry a size: once, few, many, or a class if the clone is expanded.

D gene,J gene,clone size,V gene,CDR3 DNA,CDR3 protein
TRBD2,TRBJ2-1,few,TRBV19,TGTGCCAGTAGTCCCGGGGTCATTAGCGGGAGCTACAATGAGCAGTTCTTC,CASSPGVISGSYNEQFF
.,TRBJ2-5,once,TRBV5-1,TGCGCCAGCAGCTTGTCGGCTTCTGGAGCGGAGACCCAGTACTTC,CASSLSASGAETQYF
.,TRBJ1-5,.,TRBV7-9,TGTGCCAGCAGCTACTCGGAGCAGCCCCAGCATTTT,CASSYSEQPQHF
TRBD1,TRBJ1-1,.,TRBV6-6,TGTGCCAGCAGTTATCCTGGACAGGGGGCGACTGAAGCTTTCTTT,CASSYPGQGATEAFF
.,TRBJ1-1,.,TRBV7-8,TGTGCCAGCAGCTTAGCGGGGGGGGCCTCGGCGAACACTGAAGCTTTCTTT,CASSLAGGASANTEAFF
.,TRBJ2-3,.,TRBV4-3,TGCGCCAGCAGCCAAGAGCGGGACCCTAGCACAGATACGCAGTATTTT,CASSQERDPSTDTQYF
.,TRBJ2-3,.,TRBV20-1,TGCAGTGCTAGCGGGGATACGCAGTATTTT,CSASGDTQYF
TRBD1,TRBJ2-3,.,TRBV6-6,TGTGCCAGCTCCTATGGGGACAGGAGCACAGATACGCAGTATTTT,CASSYGDRSTDTQYF
.,TRBJ1-2,once,TRBV18,TGTGCCAGCTCACCGTCGGGTTCCAACTATGGCTACACCTTC,CASSPSGSNYGYTF
TRBD1,TRBJ2-1,.,TRBV27,TGTGCCAGCAGTTTACAGCGGACAGGGACCGAGCAGTTCTTC,CASSLQRTGTEQFF
.,TRBJ1-5,.,TRBV6-1,TGTGCCAGCAGGCCCCGCGGGGGTATCGGTCAGCCCCAGCATTTT,CASRPRGGIGQPQHF
TRBD1,TRBJ1-2,.,TRBV28,TGTGCCAGCCACAGGGGGCCTGGCTACACCTTC,CASHRGPGYTF
.,TRBJ1-1,few,TRBV5-1,TGCGCCAGCAGACACATACAGGGAACTGAAGCTTTCTTT,CASRHIQGTEAFF
TRBD1,TRBJ2-7,.,TRBV28,TGTGCCAGCAGTGCTTACCGGGACAGCCTCTCCTACGAGCAGTACTTC,CASSAYRDSLSYEQYF
.,TRBJ2-3,once,TRBV10-2,TGCGCCAGCACACGAGCCCAGATGATGGGGACTAGCACAGATACGCAGTATTTT,CASTRAQMMGTSTDTQYF
TRBD1,TRBJ1-1,.,TRBV7-9,TGTGCCAGCAGCTTACTCGGGACAGCGCCTGAAGCTTTCTTT,CASSLLGTAPEAFF
TRBD1,TRBJ2-7,.,TRBV5-6,TGTGCCAGCAGCGAGAACCCCGGGACAGGCCCCTACGAGCAGTACTTC,CASSENPGTGPYEQYF
TRBD1,TRBJ1-1,.,TRBV4-2,TGTGCCAGCAGCCAAGCGGAGCAGGGGGCCCTGAACACTGAAGCTTTCTTT,CASSQAEQGALNTEAFF
.,TRBJ2-2,.,TRBV2,TGTGCCAGCAGGCCCCCGGCAGGGTTAGGGACCGGGGAGCTGTTTTTT,CASRPPAGLGTGELFF
.,TRBJ1-5,.,TRBV5-6,TGTGCCAGCAGCTTGGCCGGGGTTATGGGGGGAAATCAGCCCCAGCATTTT,CASSLAGVMGGNQPQHF
.,TRBJ2-1,.,TRBV6-6,TGTGCCAGCAGTTACTCTGTGCAGGGTGGTTACAATGAGCAGTTCTTC,CASSYSVQGGYNEQFF
TRBD1,TRBJ1-4,.,TRBV5-1,TGCGCCAGCAGCACGACAGGGGCTAATGAAAAACTGTTTTTT,CASSTTGANEKLFF
TRBD1,TRBJ1-1,.,TRBV11-2,TGTGCCAGCAGCCGGGGACAGTCTTTGTACACTGAAGCTTTCTTT,CASSRGQSLYTEAFF
TRBD1,TRBJ2-7,.,TRBV28,TGTGCCACCACCCCAGGGGACAGTTTACGATCGGAGCAGTACTTC,CATTPGDSLRSEQYF
.,TRBJ1-2,.,TRBV6-5,TGTGCCAGCAAAAACGCGGGGAGCCATGGCTACACCTTC,CASKNAGSHGYTF
.,TRBJ2-3,.,TRBV12-2,TGTGCAAGTCGCTTAGCGCTGACTAGCCGGGATACGCAGTATTTT,CASRLALTSRDTQYF
.,TRBJ1-1,.,TRBV9,TGTGCCAGCAGCGTAGATGGGCAGACCGAAGCTTTCTTT,CASSVDGQTEAFF
.,TRBJ2-3,few,TRBV7-6,TGTGCCAGCAGCTCAAACACAGATACGCAGTATTTT,CASSSNTDTQYF
TRBD1,TRBJ1-2,few,TRBV29-1,TGCAGCTCTAAGGACAGGGGGGTATGGGGCTACACCTTC,CSSKDRGVWGYTF
.,TRBJ1-6,.,TRBV28,TGTGCCAGCAGTCACAGGGAAGATAATTCACCCCTCCACTTT,CASSHREDNSPLHF
.,TRBJ2-2,.,TRBV15,TGTGCCACCAGCAACCACAGGATAGTGAACACCGGGGAGCTGTTTTTT,CATSNHRIVNTGELFF
.,TRBJ1-2,few,TRBV5-1,TGCGCCAGCAGCTTGAGGAGACAGTCAGGAGGGGCGAACTATGGCTACACCTTC,CASSLRRQSGGANYGYTF
.,TRBJ2-5,.,TRBV6-5,TGTGCCAGCAGCCGCTTCCGGTTTCCCCAGTACTTC,CASSRFRFPQYF
TRBD2,TRBJ2-7,.,TRBV18,TGTGCCAGCTCACCTTCGGGACTAAGACACGAGCAGTACTTC,CASSPSGLRHEQYF
TRBD2,TRBJ2-3,.,TRBV5-1,TGCGCCAGCAGCCCTTGGACTAGCGGAGATACAGATACGCAGTATTTT,CASSPWTSGDTDTQYF
TRBD2,TRBJ2-5,.,TRBV7-9,TGTGCCAGCAAAGTGGCTAGCGGGGGCCAAGAGACCCAGTACTTC,CASKVASGGQETQYF
TRBD1,TRBJ2-7,.,TRBV6-5,TGTGCCAGCAGTGCTTACAGGGGGAACGAGCAGTACTTC,CASSAYRGNEQYF
TRBD1,TRBJ2-7,.,TRBV29-1,TGCAGCGTTGTAAGGGACAGTGACTACGAGCAGTACTTC,CSVVRDSDYEQYF
.,TRBJ1-5,.,TRBV27,TGTGCCAGCAGCCTCAGTAGCAATCAGCCCCAGCATTTT,CASSLSSNQPQHF
TRBD1,TRBJ2-5,few,TRBV6-1,TGTGCCAGCATAAAACAGGGGGGACAAGAGACCCAGTACTTC,CASIKQGGQETQYF
TRBD2,TRBJ2-7,once,TRBV15,TGTGCCACCAGCAGGGGAGGGAGCTCCTACGAGCAGTACTTC,CATSRGGSSYEQYF
.,TRBJ2-3,.,TRBV5-1,TGCGCCAGCAGCTTGGCCGGGACTAGCACAGATACGCAGTATTTT,CASSLAGTSTDTQYF
TRBD1,TRBJ1-5,.,TRBV29-1,TGCAGCGTTGCTCGACAGGGGAATCAGCCCCAGCATTTT,CSVARQGNQPQHF
TRBD2,TRBJ2-7,.,TRBV4-1,TGCGCCAGCAGCCAGGCGGCCGGGACTAGCGGCTACGAGCAGTACTTC,CASSQAAGTSGYEQYF
TRBD1,TRBJ2-1,.,TRBV10-2,TGCGCCAGCAGTGAGTCGACTGGGCAGGGGGCATACAATGAGCAGTTCTTC,CASSESTGQGAYNEQFF
.,TRBJ1-3,.,TRBV6-6,TGTGCCAGCAGTCGAAATGCGGTTGAGTCTGGAAACACCATATATTTT,CASSRNAVESGNTIYF